The 8 T cell receptor beta chains given below trace back to one sample, sequenced in a study of T-cell memory formation after mild COVID-19. Each CDR3 protein is one row after TCRdb ran MiXCR on the 5' RACE reads. The sample shows about 250,000 distinct CDR3 sequences, 15% of them seen only once. The sample taken for sequencing was PBMCs or a T cell subset sorted from them (not recorded which). The receptors here all came from an adult woman who had mild COVID-19 (a few samples of this study predate the infection). Cell type and time point are not known.

The chain uses TRBV20-1 and TRBJ2-3, with D possibly matching TRBD2 (7 bases). This CDR3 has 16 amino acids. The germline gives CDR1 DFQATT, CDR2 SNEGSKA (reference sequence). V was clipped by 6 bases and J by 0 bases, with 19 bases between them. The CDR3 region is CSAPREKTGSTDTQYF. The CDR3 nucleotides are TGCAGTGCGCCGCGGGAGAAAACAGGGAGCACAGATACGCAGTATTTT.

The gene calls are TRBV15 and TRBJ2-3; unclear D gene. Germline CDR1 reads LNHNV; CDR2 reads YYDKDF (reference sequence). Between the trimmed V and J ends, which lost 0 bases and 9 bases, there was a span of 10 bases. This CDR3 comprises 13 residues. CDR3 bases: TGTGCCACCAGCAGAGAACGGGTGGGGACGCAGTATTTT. Translation: CATSRERVGTQYF.

The genes are TRBV7-2 and TRBJ2-3; D remains ambiguous. The CDR3 contains 14 residues. Germline loops: CDR1 SGHTA, CDR2 FQGNSA. Deletions cut 5 bases from V and 8 bases from J, with 17 bases between. The CDR3 spells CASSQDLPSGTQYF. DNA of the CDR3: TGTGCCAGCAGCCAGGACCTTCCCTCTGGTACGCAGTATTTT.

CDR3 loop: CASRLLPAPPEAFF. Written as DNA, the CDR3 is TGTGCCAGCCGGCTATTGCCAGCCCCGCCTGAAGCTTTCTTT. The chain joins TRBV7-9 to TRBJ1-1; D not resolved. This CDR3 is built from 14 residues. Germline assignment: CDR1 SEHNR and CDR2 FQNEAQ (reference sequence). Trimming took 8 bases from V and 6 from J, leaving 19 bases between them. Complete variable domain (other parts from reference TRBV7-9 and TRBJ1-1): DTGVSQNPRHKITKRGQNVTFRCDPISEHNRLYWYRQTLGQGPEFLTYFQNEAQLEKSRLLSDRFSAERPKGSFSTLEIQRTEQGDSAMYLCASRLLPAPPEAFFGQGTRLTVV.

The chain couples TRBV5-1 to TRBJ1-1, with D tentatively TRBD1 (6 bases). This CDR3 is built from 13 residues. The germline V and J ends were trimmed by 1 base and 6 bases, with 10 bases remaining between them. Germline values: CDR1 SGHRS, CDR2 YFSETQ. CDR3 nucleotides: TGCGCCAGCAGCTTGAAGGGGGGAGCTGAAGCTTTCTTT. Residues: CASSLKGGAEAFF.

CDR3 nucleotides: TGCAGTCTCTTTGGACGGGCCCCAGAGAAAGCTTTCTTT. As protein: CSLFGRAPEKAFF. This chain connects TRBV20-1 to TRBJ1-1; D uncertain. CDR1 is DFQATT and CDR2 is SNEGSKA in the germline V gene (reference sequence). The CDR3 contains 13 residues. V shed 8 bases and J shed 9 bases, with 22 bases lying between them.

The chain links TRBV5-5 to TRBJ2-3, with 7 bases lining up with TRBD2. In germline, CDR1 is SGHKS, CDR2 YYEKEE (reference sequence). V lost 5 bases, J lost 3 bases, and 12 bases stayed unmatched. The CDR3 consists of 16 residues. CDR3 sequence: CASSSSGEIWTDTQYF. For the CDR3, the DNA is TGTGCCAGCAGTTCGAGCGGGGAAATATGGACAGATACGCAGTATTTT.

This clonotype turned up a few times. The genes are TRBV30 and TRBJ2-5; D remains ambiguous. The CDR3 runs to 13 residues. CDR1 and CDR2 (germline): GTSNPN, SVGIG (reference sequence). V shed 3 bases and J shed 9 bases, with 17 bases lying between them. This CDR3 is CAWSPSHGRAQYF. The CDR3 DNA reads as TGTGCCTGGAGCCCCTCCCATGGACGGGCCCAGTACTTC.